The 31 T cell receptor beta chains listed next were all sequenced from one sample in a study of cytomegalovirus exposure and HLA in healthy donors. Vbeta (60) and Jbeta (13) primers were used in the PCR. Assay used: immunoSEQ multiplex PCR; TCRdb lists only in-frame clones, some missing. The top ten hold 3.2% of the sample, which has more than 95,000 clones, 64% seen once. The material sequenced was PBMCs. The origin of the receptors is a man aged 55 to 70 in good health and CMV-seronegative.

V usage is TRBV5-5 and J usage is TRBJ1-1; a weak D match, TRBD1 (6 bases). There are 14 residues in the CDR3. Germline V gene sequence: CDR1 SGHKS, CDR2 YYEKEE (reference sequence). The ends were cut back, 6 bases at V and 5 bases at J, with 17 bases in the middle. The CDR3 is CASKHNRAGTEAFF. CDR3 bases: TGTGCCAGCAAACACAACAGGGCGGGTACTGAAGCTTTCTTT.

DNA of the CDR3: TGTGCCAGCAGCCAAACAGGGGGCAATCAGCCCCAGCATTTT. This translates into CASSQTGGNQPQHF. The V and J genes are TRBV28 and TRBJ1-5; TRBD1 matches 7 bases. This CDR3 region has 14 residues. With 6 bases clipped from V and 2 bases from J, the junction kept 4 bases outside the gene matches. Germline V lookup: CDR1 MDHEN, CDR2 SYDVKM.

This clone was observed a single time. The V gene is TRBV5-1, the J gene TRBJ2-3, with D perhaps matching TRBD1 (6 bases). CDR1 is SGHRS, CDR2 YFSETQ, per germline. V lost 0 bases and J lost 1, with 6 bases in between. The CDR3 sequence is 14 residues long. The CDR3 reads CASSLDRGTDTQYF. DNA of the CDR3: TGCGCCAGCAGCTTGGACAGGGGCACAGATACGCAGTATTTT.

The chain uses TRBV5-6 and TRBJ2-7, with TRBD1 identical over 10 bases. The CDR3 covers 18 residues. V lost 2 bases and J lost 4; bases outside the gene matches: 15. In germline, CDR1 is SGHDT, CDR2 YYEEEE. The CDR3 here is CASSFFWRQGARWYEQYF. DNA for the CDR3: TGTGCCAGCAGCTTCTTTTGGAGACAGGGGGCGCGCTGGTACGAGCAGTACTTC.

This chain uses TRBV18 with TRBJ2-7, with 8 bases fitting TRBD1. Germline V gene lookup returns CDR1 KGHSH and CDR2 LQKENI. This CDR3 comprises 16 residues. V lost 2 bases and J lost 2; bases outside the gene matches: 8. CDR3 in DNA: TGTGCCAGCTCACCATTCGGACAGGGCAAAGCCTACGAGCAGTACTTC. Residues: CASSPFGQGKAYEQYF.

The chain recombines TRBV11-2 with TRBJ1-3, with 9 bases identical to TRBD1. Trimming cost V 0 bases and J 4 bases; bases outside gene matches: 4. The CDR3 length is 16 residues. CDR1 and CDR2 from the germline V gene are SGHAT and FQNNGV. The CDR3: CASSLETGGSGNTIYF. Here the CDR3 DNA reads TGTGCCAGCAGCTTAGAGACAGGGGGATCAGGAAACACCATATATTTT.

The sample holds a few counts of this clone. This rearrangement joins TRBV11-2 to TRBJ1-2; TRBD1 matches at 8 bases. The CDR3 totals 17 residues. Germline trimming cut 3 bases from V and 5 bases from J; bases unmatched to any gene: 14. Germline-derived CDR1 and CDR2 are SGHAT and FQNNGV. CDR3 DNA: TGTGCCAGCAGCTTCGGCCGGACAGGGAAAGTGCTTTATGGCTACACCTTC. Its protein is CASSFGRTGKVLYGYTF.

The V and J genes are TRBV27 and TRBJ2-2; 7 bases map to TRBD2. The CDR3 is 17 residues long. Germline V gene data show CDR1 as MNHEY and CDR2 as SMNVEV (reference sequence). With 4 bases clipped from V and 3 bases from J, the junction kept 11 bases outside the gene matches. The CDR3 DNA reads as TGTGCCAGCAGTTCCAAAATCCGGGACTACTACACCGGGGAGCTGTTTTTT. It encodes CASSSKIRDYYTGELFF.

This clone was detected only a few times. This chain connects TRBV27 to TRBJ2-1, with 8 nucleotides matching TRBD2. Trimming took 5 bases from V and 9 from J; bases not matched to a gene: 12. Germline lookup yields CDR1 MNHEY and CDR2 SMNVEV (reference sequence). This CDR3 comprises 15 residues. The chain's CDR3 is CASSPLREVKREQFF. The CDR3 DNA reads TGTGCCAGCAGTCCGTTGCGGGAGGTTAAGCGTGAGCAGTTCTTC.

The chain links TRBV15 to TRBJ1-2; maybe TRBD1 (6 bases). V lost 1 base and J 7 bases, leaving 13 bases between the germline ends. The CDR3 has 14 amino acids. Per germline, CDR1 LNHNV and CDR2 YYDKDF (reference sequence). The CDR3 DNA reads TGTGCCACCAGCAGAGGTGGGGGGGCGGGTGGCTACACCTTC. This codes for CATSRGGGAGGYTF. Full variable domain (outside the CDR3, taken from reference TRBV15 and TRBJ1-2): DAMVIQNPRYQVTQFGKPVTLSCSQTLNHNVMYWYQQKSSQAPKLLFHYYDKDFNNEADTPDNFQSRRPNTSFCFLDIRSPGLGDTAMYLCATSRGGGAGGYTFGSGTRLTVV.

This clone was counted only a few times. The chain uses TRBV6-5 and TRBJ2-3; D is undetermined. Germline CDR1 and CDR2: MNHEY and SVGAGI. The germline V and J ends were trimmed by 0 bases and 0 bases, with 10 bases remaining between them. This CDR3 contains 16 residues. The CDR3 bases are TGTGCCAGCAGTTACTCCCCGAGTCCTAGCACAGATACGCAGTATTTT. Translated: CASSYSPSPSTDTQYF.

The rearrangement joins TRBV6-4 to TRBJ2-2, with 7 bases fitting TRBD2. V trimming: 0 bases; J trimming: 6 bases; junction bases outside the gene matches: 4. CDR1 is MRHNA and CDR2 is SNTAGT in the germline V gene. The CDR3 is 15 amino acids. The CDR3 DNA sequence: TGTGCCAGCAGTGACTCCGGGGGAGGGCCCGGGGAGCTGTTTTTT. Protein product: CASSDSGGGPGELFF.

The chain recombines TRBV5-4 with TRBJ2-1; weak D call: TRBD2 (7 bases). Trimming shortened V by 4 bases and J by 4 bases, and 15 bases separated the two germline ends. Per the germline V gene, CDR1 is SGHNT and CDR2 is YYREEE (reference sequence). The CDR3 length is 15 residues. CDR3 in DNA: TGTGCCAGCAGCCTAGGGGGGGCTGGATACAATGAGCAGTTCTTC. Residues: CASSLGGAGYNEQFF.

A few counts support this clone. The rearrangement links TRBV6-1 to TRBJ1-2, with D perhaps matching TRBD1 (5 bases). V dropped 0 bases and J dropped 4 bases, with 12 bases sitting between them. Germline V gives CDR1 MNHNS, CDR2 SASEGT. This CDR3 comprises 15 residues. The CDR3 spells CASSEAWAGSYGYTF. CDR3 nucleotide sequence: TGTGCCAGCAGTGAAGCGTGGGCAGGGTCCTATGGCTACACCTTC.

The V call is TRBV7-9, the J call TRBJ1-2; 7 nucleotides agree with TRBD1. The CDR3 has 13 residues. With V trimmed by 5 bases and J by 5 bases, 5 bases remained unmatched. Per germline, CDR1 SEHNR and CDR2 FQNEAQ (reference sequence). The CDR3 loop reads CASSPTGEYGYTF. CDR3 DNA: TGTGCCAGCAGCCCTACAGGGGAGTATGGCTACACCTTC. The variable domain in full, completed from reference TRBV7-9 and TRBJ1-2, reads DTGVSQNPRHKITKRGQNVTFRCDPISEHNRLYWYRQTLGQGPEFLTYFQNEAQLEKSRLLSDRFSAERPKGSFSTLEIQRTEQGDSAMYLCASSPTGEYGYTFGSGTRLTVV.

As regards this clone: The same CDR3 arises from other DNA sequences in this sample as well. V gene TRBV7-9 combines with J gene TRBJ1-3; a possible D gene is TRBD1 (5 bases). V lost 5 bases, J lost 7 bases, and 12 bases lay in between. The CDR3 has 13 amino acids. The germline V gene has CDR1 SEHNR and CDR2 FQNEAQ (reference sequence). The CDR3 DNA sequence: TGTGCCAGCAGCCCCCGGAGGGGCAACACCATATATTTT. Protein: CASSPRRGNTIYF.

J is TRBJ2-7 and V is TRBV28; TRBD1 agrees at 8 bases. The CDR3 sequence is 15 residues long. The V gene's germline CDR1 is MDHEN and CDR2 SYDVKM. V dropped 3 bases and J dropped 4; count of bases not matched to a gene: 8. The CDR3 reads CASSFPGGFLYEQYF. In DNA, the CDR3 is TGTGCCAGCAGTTTCCCAGGGGGCTTCTTATACGAGCAGTACTTC.

This chain links TRBV19 with TRBJ2-5; possible D gene TRBD2, 6 bases. Trimming cost V 7 bases and J 4 bases, with 16 bases left between them. The germline V gene encodes CDR1 LNHDA and CDR2 SQIVND (reference sequence). There are 14 residues in the CDR3. CDR3 sequence: CASNPGWRAETQYF. CDR3 coding DNA: TGTGCCAGTAACCCAGGGTGGAGGGCAGAGACCCAGTACTTC.

V is TRBV7-2 and J is TRBJ1-2; 8 bases are a match to TRBD1. CDR1 is SGHTA and CDR2 is FQGNSA in the germline V gene. The CDR3 length is 17 residues. Trimming cost V 0 bases and J 4 bases; bases outside gene matches: 10. CDR3 DNA sequence: TGTGCCAGCAGCTTAGCCCCTTTACAGGGGGTAGGCTATGGCTACACCTTC. Translating it yields CASSLAPLQGVGYGYTF.

As to this clone: Other nucleotide sequences in the sample specify the same CDR3. The V and J genes are TRBV28 and TRBJ1-2; 7 bases agree with TRBD1. The CDR3 is 12 amino acids. V trimming: 9 bases; J trimming: 8 bases; junction bases outside the gene matches: 9. Germline CDR1 MDHEN, CDR2 SYDVKM. CDR3 bases: TGTGCCAGAAGGCAGGGGGTCAGGGGCTACACCTTC. It is translated as CARRQGVRGYTF.

This clone has only a few counts. V is TRBV4-2 and J is TRBJ1-2; D may be TRBD1 (5 bases). Germline V gene lookup returns CDR1 LGHNA and CDR2 YNFKEQ. V was pared by 0 bases and J by 7 bases, with 9 bases between. The CDR3 contains 13 residues. This CDR3 is CASSQDSGLGYTF. The CDR3 DNA sequence: TGTGCCAGCAGCCAAGATTCAGGGCTTGGCTACACCTTC.

V is TRBV2 and J is TRBJ2-2; weak D call: TRBD2 (6 bases). From germline, CDR1 is SNHLY and CDR2 FYNNEI. Trimming left V 8 bases short and J 4 bases short, with 14 bases between. This CDR3 is built from 14 residues. CDR3 protein: CASEEGTLTGELFF. DNA of the CDR3: TGTGCCAGCGAGGAGGGGACCCTCACCGGGGAGCTGTTTTTT.

This clone turned up a few times. This chain connects TRBV9 to TRBJ2-2; TRBD1 agrees at 9 bases. V lost 7 bases, J lost 7 bases, and 11 bases stayed unmatched. The CDR3 is 15 amino acids. CDR1 and CDR2 from the germline V gene are SGDLS and YYNGEE. This CDR3 is CASGRDRVDGGELFF. For the CDR3, the DNA is TGTGCCAGCGGGCGGGACAGGGTAGACGGCGGGGAGCTGTTTTTT.

The gene calls are TRBV7-9 and TRBJ1-1, with D unresolved. V gave up 3 bases and J gave up 0 bases, with 11 bases separating them. Germline assignment: CDR1 SEHNR and CDR2 FQNEAQ (reference sequence). The CDR3 runs to 15 residues. The CDR3 DNA is TGTGCCAGCAGCTTTGGGCAGATGGTGAACACTGAAGCTTTCTTT. Amino acids: CASSFGQMVNTEAFF.

This clone was recorded a few times. The chain is built from TRBV5-4 and TRBJ2-3; 7 nucleotides agree with TRBD2. V trimming: 3 bases; J trimming: 6 bases; junction bases outside the gene matches: 13. The CDR3 extends over 16 amino acids. Germline V gene sequence: CDR1 SGHNT, CDR2 YYREEE (reference sequence). In nucleotides, the CDR3 is TGTGCCAGCAGCTGGGTGGGCGGGAGATCGGCCGATACGCAGTATTTT. Amino acid sequence: CASSWVGGRSADTQYF.

The chain joins TRBV10-3 to TRBJ1-2, with 8 positions matching TRBD1. This CDR3 comprises 16 residues. J was trimmed by 0 bases and V by 2 bases; bases with no gene match: 5. The germline V gene encodes CDR1 ENHRY and CDR2 SYGVKD. DNA of the CDR3: TGTGCCATCAGTGAGGGACAGGGATTCACTAACTATGGCTACACCTTC. Translated: CAISEGQGFTNYGYTF.

This chain links TRBV2 with TRBJ2-2, with 7 positions matching TRBD2. The length of the CDR3 is 13 residues. Germline assignment: CDR1 SNHLY and CDR2 FYNNEI. Trimming cost V 8 bases and J 5 bases; bases outside gene matches: 5. CDR3 sequence: CASGGEGTGELFF. CDR3 sequence (DNA): TGTGCCAGCGGGGGGGAAGGTACCGGGGAGCTGTTTTTT.

The chain carries TRBV7-8 and TRBJ1-4, with D perhaps TRBD1 (6 bases). The CDR3 is 14 amino acids. Germline V gene data show CDR1 as SGHVS and CDR2 as FQNEAQ. Trimming left V 5 bases short and J 4 bases short, with 11 bases between. The DNA of the CDR3 is TGTGCCAGCAGCCCGACAGGTTTTAATGAAAAACTGTTTTTT. Its protein is CASSPTGFNEKLFF. Looking up the rest from reference TRBV7-8 and TRBJ1-4 gives the full variable domain: GAGVSQSPRYKVAKRGQDVALRCDPISGHVSLFWYQQALGQGPEFLTYFQNEAQLDKSGLPSDRFFAERPEGSVSTLKIQRTQQEDSAVYLCASSPTGFNEKLFFGSGTQLSVL.

The chain joins TRBV5-1 to TRBJ2-3, with 7 bases aligning to TRBD2. With 2 bases clipped from V and 14 bases from J, the junction kept 20 bases outside the gene matches. From germline, CDR1 is SGHRS and CDR2 YFSETQ. This CDR3 has 16 amino acids. This CDR3 reads CASSLTSESQTTFLYF. CDR3 nucleotide sequence: TGCGCCAGCAGCTTAACTAGCGAGAGTCAGACTACGTTTCTGTATTTT.

The rearrangement joins TRBV6-1 to TRBJ2-7; no firm D call. The CDR3 extends over 11 amino acids. Germline CDR1 reads MNHNS; CDR2 reads SASEGT. Trimming took 6 bases from V and 4 from J, leaving 7 bases between them. The CDR3 DNA reads TGTGCCAGCAGCGTTTTTTACGAGCAGTACTTC. Its translation is CASSVFYEQYF.

A remark on this clone: One junction end disagrees with the germline gene, perhaps due to a read error. The chain links TRBV7-9 to TRBJ2-1, with 11 bases aligning to TRBD2. This CDR3 is 16 amino acids long. Per germline, CDR1 SEHNR and CDR2 FQNEAQ (reference sequence). In DNA, the CDR3 is TGTTCCAGCAGCTCGACAACTAGCGGGGGATACAATGAGCAGTTCTTC. Protein sequence: CSSSSTTSGGYNEQFF.